The clone carrying this T cell receptor beta chain was picked up many times. Its antigen is not identified. CDR3 length: 14 residues. The germline V gene has CDR1 LGHNA and CDR2 YNFKEQ. V dropped 5 bases and J dropped 3; count of bases not matched to a gene: 4. 5'RACE with 10-nucleotide random UMIs generated the cDNA. TCRdb reprocessed the 5' RACE reads via MiXCR and lists one record per CDR3 protein. The profile shows 55,000 to 80,000 distinct CDR3 sequences, more than 4% of them singletons. The data stem from a study of neurological immune-mediated disorders. Study conclusions and caveats: None of the CDR3 amino acid sequences of expanded clones were shared across subjects, and this suggested private repertoires in all groups. It was the repertoires of 18 of 34 multiple sclerosis patients that phylogenetic grouping placed in one related-CDR3 cluster, which is a possible signature.

This rearrangement joins TRBV4-2 to TRBJ1-1; 9 bases fit TRBD1. This clonotype originated in a woman in her 50s with multiple sclerosis. Sequencing was performed on PBMCs. The CDR3 DNA follows: TGTGCCAGCAGCAGGGGGGACAGGGACACTGAAGCTTTCTTT. It yields the protein CASSRGDRDTEAFF.